This TCR beta chain originates from a study of T cell responses to AZD1222 COVID-19 vaccine. Generated by immunoSEQ multiplex PCR, the TCRdb table keeps only in-frame clones and is missing some. This sample has about 96,000 clones, with 70% to 90% found just once. Study results and limitations: Within unmutated variant regions lay the reported targets of nearly half of spike-specific TCRs. Repertoire samples came only from after the peak T cell response. White British ancestry dominated among donors, who included more females, and clonal diversity was possibly underestimated. Baseline seropositivity occurred in only six or seven AZD1222 recipients.

This clone was seen only once. Its antigen is as yet unknown. Sequences were derived from peripheral blood, sampled on day 0 of AZD1222 vaccination. The receptor's source is an adult in good health.

This chain's CDR3 is CAISESSTSGLSYEQYF. CDR3 sequence (DNA): TGTGCCATCAGTGAGTCGAGCACTAGCGGATTATCCTACGAGCAGTACTTC. The J gene is TRBJ2-7, the V gene TRBV10-3, with 8 bases aligning to TRBD2. J was trimmed by 1 base and V by 0 bases; bases with no gene match: 8. Per germline, CDR1 ENHRY and CDR2 SYGVKD. This CDR3 is built from 17 residues.